The clone carrying this TCR beta chain came up many times. The antigen remains unidentified. The data were obtained in a study of T cell repertoires in cytomegalovirus infection. On the study more broadly: Recently identified HLA-C-restricted and well-studied HLA-B-restricted CMV epitopes were used. CMV infection and matching HLA type were both indicated by public TCR beta signatures. Study findings and constraints: HLA-C-restricted, CMV-specific TCR beta clonotypes were dominant ex vivo.

TCRdb ran MiXCR on the reads and lists one entry per CDR3 protein. The data hold some 920,000 distinct CDR3 sequences, with approximately 31% observed a single time. The sequence derives from a human donor in good health (CMV status not recorded). Some clones in this sample may be carry-over from other donors' samples. Sequencing used cultured CD8+ T cells from PBMCs, obtained from culture after CMV antigen stimulation.

This CDR3 reads CASSSQGDRYNEQFF. The CDR3 DNA follows: TGTGCCAGCAGCTCCCAAGGGGACAGATACAATGAGCAGTTCTTC. The rearrangement links TRBV7-8 to TRBJ2-1; 7 bases align to TRBD1. CDR1 and CDR2 from the germline V gene are SGHVS and FQNEAQ. V gave up 4 bases and J gave up 4 bases; unmatched junction bases: 7. This CDR3 contains 15 residues. The full variable domain, completed using reference TRBV7-8 and TRBJ2-1, is GAGVSQSPRYKVAKRGQDVALRCDPISGHVSLFWYQQALGQGPEFLTYFQNEAQLDKSGLPSDRFFAERPEGSVSTLKIQRTQQEDSAVYLCASSSQGDRYNEQFFGPGTRLTVL.